A selection of T cell receptor beta chains follows, all from one sample in a study of OX40 agonist ivuxolimab in advanced cancers. Libraries were prepared by immunoSEQ multiplex PCR; TCRdb keeps only in-frame clonotypes and omits some of them. The sample yields tens of thousands of clones, 80% to 90% seen once. The sequencing here drew on CD4+ or CD8+ T cells sorted from blood, taken in a trial of the OX40 agonist ivuxolimab. The receptors stem from an adult with an advanced solid tumor such as melanoma, head and neck, liver or kidney cancer. CDR3s include the opening cysteine and the closing phenylalanine or tryptophan.

>TRBV5-1|TRBJ2-1
CASSPQGAGNEQFF
>TRBV29-1|TRBJ2-2
CSVEGTPRGTGELFF
>TRBV18|TRBJ1-1
CASSAVGGGANTEAFF
>TRBV7-5|TRBJ2-3
CARSLGDGSSPDTQYF
>TRBV11-2|TRBJ2-7
CASSLERYEQYF
>TRBV6-1|TRBJ2-7
CALISGQGFFEQYF
>TRBV19|TRBJ2-3
CASRRSGNSGDTQYF
>TRBV5-4|TRBJ2-2
CASSLAGGQGYVGELFF
>TRBV7-9|TRBJ1-2
CASSYQGGGLTGNGYTF
>TRBV6-1|TRBJ2-1
CASRGLAGEQFF
>TRBV2|TRBJ2-2
CASSVDRDYTGELFF
>TRBV28|TRBJ2-1
CASSSVAVEQFF
>TRBV18|TRBJ1-1
CASSPQKTGARTEAFF
>TRBV11-3|TRBJ1-1
CASRSEKAGQAFF
>TRBV30|TRBJ2-4
CALGTGLAKNIQYF
>TRBV28|TRBJ2-7
CASSWGGAYEQYF
>TRBV5-4|TRBJ2-3
CASSGTSGPDTQYF
>TRBV5-1|TRBJ2-2
CASSLLTSGNTGELFF
>TRBV6-5|TRBJ2-5
CASSYEGQGIRTQYF
>TRBV5-5|TRBJ2-3
CASSKYGSTDTQYF
>TRBV5-6|TRBJ2-1
CASSSTSGGPWNEQFF
>TRBV27|TRBJ2-2
CASSLLRGSHTGELFF
>TRBV4-1|TRBJ2-1
CASSQVGGSSYNEQFF
>TRBV28|TRBJ1-1
CASRAPGQGWNTEAFF
>TRBV7-7|TRBJ2-5
CASSLQQGGLYQETQYF
>TRBV19|TRBJ1-5
CASRTTGGRNQPQHF
>TRBV7-2|TRBJ2-7
CASSFGPEQYF
>TRBV4-3|TRBJ2-7
CASSQARGSCEQYF
>TRBV11-3|TRBJ1-1
CASSSRQGTEAFF
>TRBV7-2|TRBJ1-6
CASSRQGSLAPLHF
>TRBV29-1|TRBJ2-1
CSVEQGYNEQFF
>TRBV19|TRBJ2-2
CASNPNKGTGCTGELFF
>TRBV5-1|TRBJ1-1
CASSLGPQGNRAEAFF
>TRBV28|TRBJ2-7
CASTGSFYEQYF
>TRBV28|TRBJ2-7
CASTMRLGSAEQYF
>TRBV4-1|TRBJ2-1
CASSQGVGGGRGEGHEQFF
>TRBV19|TRBJ2-6
CASTPLGAGANVLTF
>TRBV7-9|TRBJ1-2
CASSGQTENYGYTF
>TRBV2|TRBJ1-6
CASSPDSPLHF
>TRBV7-3|TRBJ1-2
CASSLGVRDGYTF
>TRBV2|TRBJ1-2
CASRRRGKDPNYGYTF
>TRBV7-9|TRBJ2-7
CASSPKQGTAYEQYF
>TRBV6-6|TRBJ2-5
CASRIGTLQETQYF
>TRBV7-8|TRBJ1-1
CASSLRGTRYMNTEAFF
>TRBV6-5|TRBJ1-4
CASSSSGATTNEKLFF
>TRBV28|TRBJ1-5
CASSSYTGQLYQPQHF
>TRBV2|TRBJ1-1
CASRAPGTTGNTEAFF
>TRBV30|TRBJ2-1
CAWRNGASSYNEQFF
>TRBV5-1|TRBJ2-7
CASSLGGDFPYEQYF
>TRBV19|TRBJ2-1
CASTPGGTGGYNEQFF
>TRBV7-2|TRBJ2-7
CASSLGGQGMEQYF
>TRBV7-3|TRBJ2-7
CASSPRGSGSANEQYF
>TRBV6-5|TRBJ2-1
CASTATSGRAQEQFF
>TRBV7-2|TRBJ2-1
CASSPLKVGNEQFF
>TRBV7-9|TRBJ1-1
CASSSPEGRNTEAFF
>TRBV30|TRBJ2-2
CAWTRGTGELFF
>TRBV2|TRBJ2-5
CASSEGLAGGGRETQYF
>TRBV18|TRBJ2-2
CASSPANTGELFF